Listed below are T cell receptor beta chains from one sample, sequenced in a study of tumor-infiltrating lymphocytes in primary liver carcinoma. MiXCR was run by TCRdb on the multiplex PCR reads, yielding one entry per CDR3 protein. Here the sample spans approximately 40,000 distinct CDR3 sequences, about three quarters being singletons. The source material was liver tumor tissue from sampling region 2. These receptor sequences come from a man aged 35 to 55 with primary liver carcinoma and hepatitis B virus infection. The CDR3 runs from the conserved cysteine through the conserved F or W. The D gene is left open where the match is weak. Only part of the rows carry a size: once, few, many, or a class if the clone is expanded.

clone_size: -
d_call: TRBD1
v_call: TRBV4-1
j_call: TRBJ2-7
cdr3_nt: TGCGCCAGCAGCCAAGGACAGGGGAGCTGGGATGAGCAGTACTTC
cdr3_aa: CASSQGQGSWDEQYF

clone_size: -
d_call: -
v_call: TRBV11-1
j_call: TRBJ2-3
cdr3_nt: TGTGTCAGCAGTTCTGGGGGAAGCTCTGTTGGAGCCCGCACAGCTACGCAGTATTTT
cdr3_aa: CVSSSGGSSVGARTATQYF

clone_size: few
d_call: TRBD1
v_call: TRBV6-6
j_call: TRBJ1-1
cdr3_nt: TGCGCCAGCAGCGCAGGGGGGACTACTGATGCTTTCTTT
cdr3_aa: CASSAGGTTDAFF

clone_size: -
d_call: -
v_call: TRBV29-1
j_call: TRBJ1-2
cdr3_nt: TGCAGTGTCGGATCAAGGGGCGCCTATGGCTACACCTTC
cdr3_aa: CSVGSRGAYGYTF

clone_size: many
d_call: TRBD1
v_call: TRBV28
j_call: TRBJ1-1
cdr3_nt: TGTGCCATCTCGAGGGGGCTGGGCGGAGCTTTCTTT
cdr3_aa: CAISRGLGGAFF

clone_size: -
d_call: -
v_call: TRBV6-2/TRBV6-3
j_call: TRBJ1-1
cdr3_nt: TGTGTCAGCAGCTACCCCTGGGTGACCCCAACGGCTTTCTTT
cdr3_aa: CVSSYPWVTPTAFF

clone_size: -
d_call: -
v_call: TRBV12-3/TRBV12-4
j_call: TRBJ2-2
cdr3_nt: TGTGCCAGCAGTTCAGGGCATGGGAGAGCGCTCGGGGAGCTGTTTTTT
cdr3_aa: CASSSGHGRALGELFF

clone_size: -
d_call: -
v_call: TRBV25-1
j_call: TRBJ1-5
cdr3_nt: TGTGCCAGCGGTGAAGAAGTCCGGGGGCGGAAAAGCAATCAGGCCCAGCATTTT
cdr3_aa: CASGEEVRGRKSNQAQHF

clone_size: -
d_call: -
v_call: TRBV6-6
j_call: TRBJ1-1
cdr3_nt: TGTACCAGCAGCATAGGGGGGACTACTAAAGCTTTCTTT
cdr3_aa: CTSSIGGTTKAFF

clone_size: -
d_call: -
v_call: TRBV11-2
j_call: TRBJ2-7
cdr3_nt: TGTGCCAGTAACTCTAACTGGAACTCCTACGAGCAGTACTTC
cdr3_aa: CASNSNWNSYEQYF

clone_size: few
d_call: -
v_call: TRBV28
j_call: TRBJ1-1
cdr3_nt: TGTGCTAGCAGTTTGGGCCGGTTCGCTGAAGCTTTCTTT
cdr3_aa: CASSLGRFAEAFF

clone_size: once
d_call: TRBD1
v_call: TRBV5-1
j_call: TRBJ2-1
cdr3_nt: TGTGCCAGCGGCTCCTACAGGGGCGAGCAGTTCTTC
cdr3_aa: CASGSYRGEQFF

clone_size: -
d_call: -
v_call: TRBV7-9
j_call: TRBJ2-3
cdr3_nt: TGTGCCAGCAACGGTAGTGTTTCCACAGGTATGCAATATTTT
cdr3_aa: CASNGSVSTGMQYF

clone_size: many
d_call: -
v_call: TRBV28
j_call: TRBJ1-1
cdr3_nt: TGTGCCAGCAGCTCACGATCATTGGGGAACACTGAAGCTTTCTTT
cdr3_aa: CASSSRSLGNTEAFF

clone_size: -
d_call: -
v_call: TRBV5-5
j_call: TRBJ1-2
cdr3_nt: TGTGCCAGCATCATGGACCTCTGGAGCTACACCTTC
cdr3_aa: CASIMDLWSYTF

clone_size: -
d_call: -
v_call: TRBV7-9
j_call: TRBJ1-1
cdr3_nt: TGTGCCAGCAGCGGGGAGATTGAGACTGAAGCTTTCTTT
cdr3_aa: CASSGEIETEAFF

clone_size: -
d_call: -
v_call: TRBV11-3
j_call: TRBJ2-7
cdr3_nt: TGTGTCAGCAGCCCTGGAGAAGAGGACTATGAGCAGTACTTC
cdr3_aa: CVSSPGEEDYEQYF

clone_size: many
d_call: TRBD2
v_call: TRBV20-1
j_call: TRBJ2-5
cdr3_nt: TGCAGTGCCCTAAGTGTCAGCGGGAGAGTAGGGGAGACCCAGTACTTC
cdr3_aa: CSALSVSGRVGETQYF

clone_size: -
d_call: TRBD1
v_call: TRBV4-2
j_call: TRBJ2-7
cdr3_nt: TGTGCCAGCAACCGAGGTGACAGGGGCCACGAGCAATACTTC
cdr3_aa: CASNRGDRGHEQYF

clone_size: once
d_call: -
v_call: TRBV29-1
j_call: TRBJ2-7
cdr3_nt: TGCAACGTTGAGAAGGGTGACGAGCAGAACTTC
cdr3_aa: CNVEKGDEQNF

clone_size: -
d_call: -
v_call: TRBV11-1
j_call: TRBJ2-2
cdr3_nt: TGTGCCAGCAGCTATACAGAACCTTTCTCCGGTGAGCCGTTTTTT
cdr3_aa: CASSYTEPFSGEPFF

clone_size: many
d_call: -
v_call: TRBV2
j_call: TRBJ1-1
cdr3_nt: TGTGCCAGCAGGATACTCGGTGGTAACACTGAAGCTTTCTTT
cdr3_aa: CASRILGGNTEAFF

clone_size: -
d_call: TRBD1
v_call: TRBV5-1
j_call: TRBJ1-4
cdr3_nt: TGCGCCGGCACTGACCCAGGGGGGATTGAAAAACTGTTTTTT
cdr3_aa: CAGTDPGGIEKLFF

clone_size: -
d_call: -
v_call: TRBV30
j_call: TRBJ2-2
cdr3_nt: TGCGCCTGGATCAGTGTGGGGAGCAGAGGCACCGGGGAGCTGTTTTTT
cdr3_aa: CAWISVGSRGTGELFF

clone_size: -
d_call: TRBD1
v_call: TRBV5-1
j_call: TRBJ2-3
cdr3_nt: TGCGCCAGCGGCATTACAGGGGGTTCCGAGGATACGCAGTATTTT
cdr3_aa: CASGITGGSEDTQYF

clone_size: -
d_call: -
v_call: TRBV28
j_call: TRBJ1-2
cdr3_nt: TGTGCCAGTAGTTTTCGGGCTGTCTATGGCTACACCTTC
cdr3_aa: CASSFRAVYGYTF

clone_size: -
d_call: TRBD2
v_call: TRBV29-1
j_call: TRBJ2-7
cdr3_nt: TGCAGCGCCAGGTCCGGGACTAGCGAAACCCACAAGCAGTACTTC
cdr3_aa: CSARSGTSETHKQYF

clone_size: -
d_call: TRBD2
v_call: TRBV6-2/TRBV6-3
j_call: TRBJ2-1
cdr3_nt: TGTGCCAGCAGTCCCAATGCGGGAGGGCCGAATGAGCTGCTCTTC
cdr3_aa: CASSPNAGGPNELLF

clone_size: once
d_call: TRBD2
v_call: TRBV14
j_call: TRBJ2-1
cdr3_nt: TGTGCCAGCAGTGCCGTAGCGGGATGGGTAAACAATCAGTTCTTC
cdr3_aa: CASSAVAGWVNNQFF

clone_size: many
d_call: -
v_call: TRBV19
j_call: TRBJ2-1
cdr3_nt: TGTGCCAGTAAGGGACAGGGTATAGCGGGAGGCTCCTACAATGAGCAGTTCTTC
cdr3_aa: CASKGQGIAGGSYNEQFF

clone_size: many
d_call: -
v_call: TRBV24-1
j_call: TRBJ2-1
cdr3_nt: TGTGCCACCAGTGATACGACCGGGACTTACTATGAGGGTTCCTACAATGAGCAGTTCTTC
cdr3_aa: CATSDTTGTYYEGSYNEQFF

clone_size: once
d_call: TRBD1
v_call: TRBV6-1
j_call: TRBJ1-2
cdr3_nt: TGTGCCAGCAGTACGGGACAGTCATATCGCTACACATTC
cdr3_aa: CASSTGQSYRYTF

clone_size: -
d_call: TRBD2
v_call: TRBV11-2
j_call: TRBJ2-1
cdr3_nt: TGTGCCAGTAGCTTAGATCGGGGCGGGAGGGTCTACAATGAGCGGTTCTTC
cdr3_aa: CASSLDRGGRVYNERFF

clone_size: once
d_call: TRBD2
v_call: TRBV6-1
j_call: TRBJ2-1
cdr3_nt: TGTGCCAGTAGTGAGGCTAGCGGGAGTTCCCATGAGCAGCTCTTC
cdr3_aa: CASSEASGSSHEQLF

clone_size: once
d_call: -
v_call: TRBV6-2/TRBV6-3
j_call: TRBJ1-5
cdr3_nt: TGTGCCAGCACCATGGTGAGAGGGGATCGGCCCCAGCATTTT
cdr3_aa: CASTMVRGDRPQHF

clone_size: many
d_call: -
v_call: TRBV29-1
j_call: TRBJ1-2
cdr3_nt: TGCAGCGTTGTCTCCCCCGGACAGAGCTATGGCTACACCTTC
cdr3_aa: CSVVSPGQSYGYTF

clone_size: -
d_call: TRBD1
v_call: TRBV28
j_call: TRBJ2-6
cdr3_nt: TGTGCCGGCAGTCCCCCGGGACAGCTGTTCTCTGGGGCCAACCTCCTGACTTTC
cdr3_aa: CAGSPPGQLFSGANLLTF

clone_size: once
d_call: -
v_call: TRBV11-2
j_call: TRBJ2-1
cdr3_nt: TGTGCCATCAGCTCCACCGATGAATCTTCCCGTGAGCAGTTCTTC
cdr3_aa: CAISSTDESSREQFF

clone_size: -
d_call: -
v_call: TRBV7-9
j_call: TRBJ1-5
cdr3_nt: TGTGCCAGCAGCCCCGGACAAGGCGATAGCAGTCAGCCCCAGCATTTT
cdr3_aa: CASSPGQGDSSQPQHF

clone_size: once
d_call: -
v_call: TRBV29-1
j_call: TRBJ2-7
cdr3_nt: TGCAGTGTTGTAGAGGGGCTCTACGATCAGTACTTC
cdr3_aa: CSVVEGLYDQYF

clone_size: many
d_call: TRBD2
v_call: TRBV28
j_call: TRBJ2-1
cdr3_nt: TGTGCCAGCAGTTCGCTAGCGGGAGCACAGGATGAGCAGTTCTTC
cdr3_aa: CASSSLAGAQDEQFF

clone_size: -
d_call: -
v_call: TRBV28
j_call: TRBJ2-2
cdr3_nt: TGTGCCAGCGGTCGAACGACAGAGAACACCGAGGAGCTGTTTTTT
cdr3_aa: CASGRTTENTEELFF

clone_size: -
d_call: -
v_call: TRBV10-3
j_call: TRBJ2-1
cdr3_nt: TGTGCCACGTTCGACAGGAGGGGCTCCTTCAATGAGCAGTTCTTC
cdr3_aa: CATFDRRGSFNEQFF

clone_size: once
d_call: TRBD2
v_call: TRBV11-1
j_call: TRBJ2-4
cdr3_nt: TGTGCCAGCAGCTTTCCCGGGACTATTGGGACCAAAAACGTTCGGTACTTC
cdr3_aa: CASSFPGTIGTKNVRYF

clone_size: -
d_call: TRBD2
v_call: TRBV6-5
j_call: TRBJ2-7
cdr3_nt: TGTGCCAGCAGGACCAAGACTAGCAGGGAAGGGGAGCAGTACTTC
cdr3_aa: CASRTKTSREGEQYF

clone_size: -
d_call: -
v_call: TRBV12-3/TRBV12-4
j_call: TRBJ2-2
cdr3_nt: TGTGCCAGCAGTTTTCGGACCCTGAGGGCCGGGGAGCTGTCTTTT
cdr3_aa: CASSFRTLRAGELSF

clone_size: -
d_call: -
v_call: TRBV20-1
j_call: TRBJ1-1
cdr3_nt: TGCAGTGCTAGTACCAGGACGAACACTGAAGCTTTCTTT
cdr3_aa: CSASTRTNTEAFF

clone_size: -
d_call: -
v_call: TRBV5-6
j_call: TRBJ2-3
cdr3_nt: TGTGCAAGCAGCTTGCGCCCGGGCCACGGGGATACGCAGTATTTT
cdr3_aa: CASSLRPGHGDTQYF

clone_size: -
d_call: -
v_call: TRBV4-1
j_call: TRBJ1-2
cdr3_nt: TGCGCCAGTGGCCCGTCCACTGGACTCAACTATGGCTACATCTTC
cdr3_aa: CASGPSTGLNYGYIF